Listed below are T cell receptor beta chains from one sample, sequenced in a study of CD8+CD57+ T cells in acquired aplastic anemia. TCRdb ran MiXCR on the reads and lists one entry per CDR3 protein. The data contain 150,000 to 200,000 distinct CDR3 sequences, roughly 64% of them singletons. Sequences were obtained from sorted CD4+, CD8+, or CD8+CD57+ T cells (not recorded which) from PBMCs. These receptors originate from a human donor with severe aplastic anemia or a healthy control (not recorded which). Each CDR3 is given with its conserved first and last residue. Each record gives: V gene, clone size, CDR3 protein. The listing skips clone size in some rows; elsewhere it reads once, few, many or a size class.

>TRBV19|-
CASSMKGDRGSPLHF
>TRBV29-1|many
CSVDQPGQANTGELFF
>TRBV20-1|few
CSANPGLGYEQYF
>TRBV7-2|-
CASSCRDTQETQYF
>TRBV9|many
CASRGGADTEAFF
>TRBV18|-
CASSPQWSGSNEQFF
>TRBV19|few
CASSREGLQLSTQYF
>TRBV12-3/TRBV12-4|-
CASSPEGSIQYF
>TRBV11-3|-
CASSLGLGANIQYF
>TRBV2|-
CASYSRGRETQYF
>TRBV5-1|-
CASSQGGLGNSPLHF
>TRBV25-1|-
CASSGGGPPGEQFF
>TRBV3-1|-
CASKLAGGTQETQYF
>TRBV20-1|few
CSASNMTDYYEQYF
>TRBV14|many
CASSHTGDRSNYGYTF
>TRBV15|few
CATSIMDGRASYETQYF
>TRBV5-1|-
CASSTEGVNEQYF
>TRBV20-1|few
CSAGGDGPPYEQYF
>TRBV7-2|-
CASSHGTGSDQETQYF
>TRBV5-1|-
CASSLEPSGSSSYEQYF